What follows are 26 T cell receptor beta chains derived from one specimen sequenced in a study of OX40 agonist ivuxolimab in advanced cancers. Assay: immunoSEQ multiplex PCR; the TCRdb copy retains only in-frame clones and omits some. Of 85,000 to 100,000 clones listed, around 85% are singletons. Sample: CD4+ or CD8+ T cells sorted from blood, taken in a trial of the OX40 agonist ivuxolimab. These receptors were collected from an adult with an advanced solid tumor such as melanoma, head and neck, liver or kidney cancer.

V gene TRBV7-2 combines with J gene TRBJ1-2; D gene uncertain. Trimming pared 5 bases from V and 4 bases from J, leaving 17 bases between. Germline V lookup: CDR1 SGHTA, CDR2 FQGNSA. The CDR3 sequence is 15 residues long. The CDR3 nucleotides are TGTGCCAGCAGCCCCGAAGGTACCACGGGCTATGGCTACACCTTC. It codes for CASSPEGTTGYGYTF.

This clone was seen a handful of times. CDR3 in amino acids: CASSKERRGLETQYF. The CDR3 region has the DNA TGTGCCAGCAGCAAAGAACGCAGGGGGCTGGAGACCCAGTACTTC. This rearrangement joins TRBV2 to TRBJ2-5, with 8 bases lining up with TRBD1. CDR1 and CDR2 (germline): SNHLY, FYNNEI. This CDR3 has 15 residues. The ends lost 6 bases at V and 5 bases at J; junction bases unmatched: 11.

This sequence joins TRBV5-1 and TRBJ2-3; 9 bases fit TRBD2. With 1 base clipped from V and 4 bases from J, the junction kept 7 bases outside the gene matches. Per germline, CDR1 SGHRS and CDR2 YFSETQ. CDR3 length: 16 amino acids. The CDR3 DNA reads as TGCGCCAGCAGCTTGCCAGCGGGAGGTAGGGCAGATACGCAGTATTTT. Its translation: CASSLPAGGRADTQYF.

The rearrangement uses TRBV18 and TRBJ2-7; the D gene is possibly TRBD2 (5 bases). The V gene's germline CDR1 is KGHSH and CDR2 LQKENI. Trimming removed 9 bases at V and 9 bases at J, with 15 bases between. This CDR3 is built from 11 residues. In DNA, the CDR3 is TGTGCCAGTACGACGGGAAAGGTGCAGTACTTC. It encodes CASTTGKVQYF.

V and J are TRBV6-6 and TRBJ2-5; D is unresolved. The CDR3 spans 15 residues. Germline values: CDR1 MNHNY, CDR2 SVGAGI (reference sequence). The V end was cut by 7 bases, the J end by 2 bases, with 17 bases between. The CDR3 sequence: CASNIRSTSQETQYF. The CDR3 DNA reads TGTGCCAGCAATATTCGATCTACGAGTCAAGAGACCCAGTACTTC.

The CDR3 region is CASSSTFRDSGANVLTF. The CDR3 DNA is TGTGCCAGCAGTTCGACATTTAGGGACTCTGGGGCCAACGTCCTGACTTTC. V usage is TRBV27 and J usage is TRBJ2-6, with D hard to call. V was shortened by 4 bases and J by 0 bases, with 13 bases between the two germline ends. CDR3 size: 17 residues. Per the germline V gene, CDR1 is MNHEY and CDR2 is SMNVEV (reference sequence).

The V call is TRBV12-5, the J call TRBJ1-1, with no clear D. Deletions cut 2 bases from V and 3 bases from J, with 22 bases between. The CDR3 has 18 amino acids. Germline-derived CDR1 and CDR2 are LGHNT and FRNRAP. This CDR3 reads CASGLNPKALQWDTEAFF. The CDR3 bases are TGTGCTAGTGGTTTGAATCCCAAGGCCCTCCAGTGGGACACTGAAGCTTTCTTT.

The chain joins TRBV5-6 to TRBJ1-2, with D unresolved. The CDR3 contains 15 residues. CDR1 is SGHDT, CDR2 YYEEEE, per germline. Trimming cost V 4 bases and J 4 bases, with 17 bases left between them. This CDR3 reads CASSPERQAVYGYTF. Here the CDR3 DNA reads TGTGCCAGCAGCCCCGAGAGGCAGGCCGTCTATGGCTACACCTTC.

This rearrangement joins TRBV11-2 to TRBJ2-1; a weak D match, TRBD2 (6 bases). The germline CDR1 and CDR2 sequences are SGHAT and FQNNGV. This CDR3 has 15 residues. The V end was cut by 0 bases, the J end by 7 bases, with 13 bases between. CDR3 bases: TGTGCCAGCAGCTTAGATGGCGGGATTTCAAATGAGCAGTTCTTC. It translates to CASSLDGGISNEQFF.

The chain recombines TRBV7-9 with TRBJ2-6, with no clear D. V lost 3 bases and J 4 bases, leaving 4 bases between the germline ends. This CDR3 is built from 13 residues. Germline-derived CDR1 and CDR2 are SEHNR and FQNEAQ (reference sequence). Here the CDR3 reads CASSFPGANVLTF. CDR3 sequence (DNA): TGTGCCAGCAGCTTTCCGGGGGCCAACGTCCTGACTTTC.

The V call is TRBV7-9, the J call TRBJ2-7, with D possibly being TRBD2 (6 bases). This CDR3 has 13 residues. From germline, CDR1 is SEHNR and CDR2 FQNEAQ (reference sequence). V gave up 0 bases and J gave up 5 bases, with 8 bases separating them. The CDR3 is CASSLASGDEQYF. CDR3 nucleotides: TGTGCCAGCAGCTTAGCATCGGGGGACGAGCAGTACTTC.

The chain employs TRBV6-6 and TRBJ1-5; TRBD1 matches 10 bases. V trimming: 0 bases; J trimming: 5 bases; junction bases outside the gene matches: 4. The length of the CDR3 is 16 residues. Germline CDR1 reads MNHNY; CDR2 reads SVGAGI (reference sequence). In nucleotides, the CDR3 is TGTGCCAGCAGTTACTCGGGGACAGGGGCACATCAGCCCCAGCATTTT. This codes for CASSYSGTGAHQPQHF.

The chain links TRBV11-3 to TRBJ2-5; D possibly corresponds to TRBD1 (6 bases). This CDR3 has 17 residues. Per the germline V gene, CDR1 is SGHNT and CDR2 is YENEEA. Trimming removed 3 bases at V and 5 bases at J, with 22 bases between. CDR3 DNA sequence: TGTGCCAGCAGCTTTTGGGGGCGAGCGGCAGATGAGGAGACCCAGTACTTC. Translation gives CASSFWGRAADEETQYF.

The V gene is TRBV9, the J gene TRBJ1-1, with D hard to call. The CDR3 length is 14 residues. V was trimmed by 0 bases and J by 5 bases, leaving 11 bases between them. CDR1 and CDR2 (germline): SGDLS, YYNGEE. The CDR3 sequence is CASSVDRVGTEAFF. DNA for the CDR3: TGTGCCAGCAGCGTAGATAGGGTTGGAACTGAAGCTTTCTTT. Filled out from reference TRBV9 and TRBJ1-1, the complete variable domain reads DSGVTQTPKHLITATGQRVTLRCSPRSGDLSVYWYQQSLDQGLQFLIQYYNGEERAKGNILERFSAQQFPDLHSELNLSSLELGDSALYFCASSVDRVGTEAFFGQGTRLTVV.

The DNA of the CDR3 is TGCGCCAGCAGCCTCGACGGGGTGGGAAGTGGCTACACCTTC. Translation: CASSLDGVGSGYTF. The rearrangement uses TRBV4-1 and TRBJ1-2; D ambiguous. Germline-derived CDR1 and CDR2 are MGHRA and YSYEKL. The length of the CDR3 is 14 residues. V was trimmed by 4 bases and J by 7 bases, leaving 16 bases between them.

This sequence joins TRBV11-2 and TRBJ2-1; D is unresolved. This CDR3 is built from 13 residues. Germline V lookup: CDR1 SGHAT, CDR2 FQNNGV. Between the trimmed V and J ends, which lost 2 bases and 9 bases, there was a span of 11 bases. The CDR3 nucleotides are TGTGCCAGCAGCTTAAACTCTGCTGGTGAGCAGTTCTTC. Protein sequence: CASSLNSAGEQFF.

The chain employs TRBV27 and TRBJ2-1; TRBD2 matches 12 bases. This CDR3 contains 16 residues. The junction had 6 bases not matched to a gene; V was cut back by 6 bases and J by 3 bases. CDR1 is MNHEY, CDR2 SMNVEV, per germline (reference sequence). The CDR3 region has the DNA TGTGCCAGCAGGACACTAGCGGGAGGACTCTACAATGAGCAGTTCTTC. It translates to CASRTLAGGLYNEQFF.

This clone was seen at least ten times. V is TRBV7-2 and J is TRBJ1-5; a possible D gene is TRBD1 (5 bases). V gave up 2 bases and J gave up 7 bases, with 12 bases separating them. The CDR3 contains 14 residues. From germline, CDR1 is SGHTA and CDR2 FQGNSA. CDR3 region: CASSLRGREQPQHF. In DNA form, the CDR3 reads TGTGCCAGCAGCTTAAGGGGCAGGGAGCAGCCCCAGCATTTT.

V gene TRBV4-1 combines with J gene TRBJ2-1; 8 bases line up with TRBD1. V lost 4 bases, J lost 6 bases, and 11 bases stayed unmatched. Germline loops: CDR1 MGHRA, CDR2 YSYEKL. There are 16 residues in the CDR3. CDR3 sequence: CASSPSGRGRANEQFF. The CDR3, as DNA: TGCGCCAGCAGCCCCAGCGGCAGGGGGCGCGCCAATGAGCAGTTCTTC.

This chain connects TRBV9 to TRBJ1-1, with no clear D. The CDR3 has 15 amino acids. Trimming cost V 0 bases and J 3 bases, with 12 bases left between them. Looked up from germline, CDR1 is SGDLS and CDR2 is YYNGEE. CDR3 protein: CASSVDSGLDTEAFF. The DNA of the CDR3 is TGTGCCAGCAGCGTAGATTCGGGGTTGGACACTGAAGCTTTCTTT.

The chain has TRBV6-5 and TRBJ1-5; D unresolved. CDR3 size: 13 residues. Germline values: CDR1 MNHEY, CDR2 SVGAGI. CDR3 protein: CVTARGQNQPQHF. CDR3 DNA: TGTGTCACAGCAAGAGGTCAGAATCAGCCCCAGCATTTT.

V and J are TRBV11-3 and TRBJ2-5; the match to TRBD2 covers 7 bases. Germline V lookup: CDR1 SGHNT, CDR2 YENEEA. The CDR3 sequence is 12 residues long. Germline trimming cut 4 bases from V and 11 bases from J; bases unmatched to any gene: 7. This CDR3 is CASSSWEGRQYF. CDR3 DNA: TGTGCCAGCAGCTCCTGGGAGGGAAGACAGTACTTC.

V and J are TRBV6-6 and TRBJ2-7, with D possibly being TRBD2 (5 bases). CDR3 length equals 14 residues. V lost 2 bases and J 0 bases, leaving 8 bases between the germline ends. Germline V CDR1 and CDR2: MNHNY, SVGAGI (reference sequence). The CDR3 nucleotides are TGTGCCAGCAGTTACGTGGGGAGCTCCTACGAGCAGTACTTC. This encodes CASSYVGSSYEQYF.

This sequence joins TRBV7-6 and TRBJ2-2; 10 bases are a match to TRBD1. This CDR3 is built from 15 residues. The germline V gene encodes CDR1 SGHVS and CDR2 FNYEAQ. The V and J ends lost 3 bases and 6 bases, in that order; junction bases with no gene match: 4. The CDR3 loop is CASSFGGTGAGELFF. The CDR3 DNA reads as TGTGCCAGCAGCTTCGGCGGGACAGGGGCCGGGGAGCTGTTTTTT.

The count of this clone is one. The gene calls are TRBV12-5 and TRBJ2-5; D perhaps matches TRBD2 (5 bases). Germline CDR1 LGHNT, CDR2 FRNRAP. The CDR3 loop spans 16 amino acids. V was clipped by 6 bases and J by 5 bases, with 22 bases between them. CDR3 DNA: TGTGCTAGTGGCTATTGGACTGGCCCAAATGAGGAGACCCAGTACTTC. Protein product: CASGYWTGPNEETQYF.

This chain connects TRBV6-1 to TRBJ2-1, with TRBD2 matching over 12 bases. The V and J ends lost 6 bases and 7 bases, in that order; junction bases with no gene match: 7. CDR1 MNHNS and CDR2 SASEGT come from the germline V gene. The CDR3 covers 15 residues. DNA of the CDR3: TGTGCCAGCAGCCTTACTAGCGGGAGGCAAAATGAGCAGTTCTTC. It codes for CASSLTSGRQNEQFF.